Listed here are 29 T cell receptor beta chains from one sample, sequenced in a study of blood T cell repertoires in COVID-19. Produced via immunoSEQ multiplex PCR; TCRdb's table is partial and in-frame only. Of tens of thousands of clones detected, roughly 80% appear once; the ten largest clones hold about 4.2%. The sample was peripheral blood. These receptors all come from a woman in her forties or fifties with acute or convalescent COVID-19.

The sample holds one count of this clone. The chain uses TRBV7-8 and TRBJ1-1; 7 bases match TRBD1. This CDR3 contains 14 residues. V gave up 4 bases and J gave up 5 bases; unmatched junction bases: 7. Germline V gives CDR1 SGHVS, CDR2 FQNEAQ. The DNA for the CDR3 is TGTGCCAGCAGCTCGAGACAGGGAAGGACTGAAGCTTTCTTT. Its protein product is CASSSRQGRTEAFF.

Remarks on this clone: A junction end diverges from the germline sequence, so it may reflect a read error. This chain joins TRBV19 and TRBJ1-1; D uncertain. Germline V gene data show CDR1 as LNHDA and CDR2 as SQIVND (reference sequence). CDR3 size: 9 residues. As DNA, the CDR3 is TGTGGGCTGAAAACTGAAGCTTTCTTT. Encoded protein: CGLKTEAFF.

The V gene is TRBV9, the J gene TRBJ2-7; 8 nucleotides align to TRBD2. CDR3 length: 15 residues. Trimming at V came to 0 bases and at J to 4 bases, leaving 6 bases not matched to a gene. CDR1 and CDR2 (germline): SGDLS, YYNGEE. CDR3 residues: CASSVGPGGEYEQYF. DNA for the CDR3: TGTGCCAGCAGCGTAGGGCCGGGGGGGGAATACGAGCAGTACTTC.

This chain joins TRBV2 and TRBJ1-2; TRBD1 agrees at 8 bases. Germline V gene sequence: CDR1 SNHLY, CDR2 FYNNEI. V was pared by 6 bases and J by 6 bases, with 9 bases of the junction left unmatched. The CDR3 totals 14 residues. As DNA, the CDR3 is TGTGCCAGCAGGGAAAGGACAGGGTCTCATGGCTACACCTTC. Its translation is CASRERTGSHGYTF.

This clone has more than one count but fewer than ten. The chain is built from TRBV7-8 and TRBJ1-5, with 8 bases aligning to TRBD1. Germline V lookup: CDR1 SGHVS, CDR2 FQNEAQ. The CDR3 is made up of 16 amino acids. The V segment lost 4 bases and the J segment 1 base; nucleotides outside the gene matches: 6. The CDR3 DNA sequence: TGTGCCAGCAGCTCAGGACAGGGCGGCAGCAATCAGCCCCAGCATTTT. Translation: CASSSGQGGSNQPQHF.

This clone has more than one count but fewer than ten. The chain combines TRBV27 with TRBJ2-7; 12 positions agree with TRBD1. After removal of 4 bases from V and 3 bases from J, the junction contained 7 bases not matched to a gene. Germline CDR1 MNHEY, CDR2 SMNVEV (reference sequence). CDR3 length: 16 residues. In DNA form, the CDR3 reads TGTGCCAGCAGTTCTCTCGGGACAGGGGGCTTCTACGAGCAGTACTTC. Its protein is CASSSLGTGGFYEQYF.

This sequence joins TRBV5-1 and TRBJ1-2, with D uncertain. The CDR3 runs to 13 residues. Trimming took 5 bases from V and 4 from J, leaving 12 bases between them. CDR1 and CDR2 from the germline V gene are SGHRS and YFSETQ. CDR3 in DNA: TGCGCCAGCAGGGAGGCGGAGGCCTATGGCTACACCTTC. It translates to CASREAEAYGYTF.

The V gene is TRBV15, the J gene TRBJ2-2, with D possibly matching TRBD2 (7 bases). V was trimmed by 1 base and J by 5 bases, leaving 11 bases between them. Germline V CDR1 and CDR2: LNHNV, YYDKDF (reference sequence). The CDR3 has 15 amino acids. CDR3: CATSRGGGNTGELFF. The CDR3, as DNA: TGTGCCACCAGCAGAGGCGGGGGCAATACCGGGGAGCTGTTTTTT.

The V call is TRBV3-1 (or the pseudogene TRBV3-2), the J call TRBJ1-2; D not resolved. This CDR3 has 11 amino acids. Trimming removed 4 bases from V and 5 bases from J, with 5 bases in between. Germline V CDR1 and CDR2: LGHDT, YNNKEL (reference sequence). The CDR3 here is CASSPGYGYTF. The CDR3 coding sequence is TGTGCCAGCAGCCCGGGGTATGGCTACACCTTC.

Here the CDR3 DNA reads TGTGCCTGGAGTGTCAAAGGGGTAGAAAAACTGTTTTTT. This translates into CAWSVKGVEKLFF. This chain links TRBV30 with TRBJ1-4; TRBD1 might be the D (5 bases). Per the germline V gene, CDR1 is GTSNPN and CDR2 is SVGIG (reference sequence). The CDR3 spans 13 residues. V was clipped by 0 bases and J by 8 bases, with 10 bases between them.

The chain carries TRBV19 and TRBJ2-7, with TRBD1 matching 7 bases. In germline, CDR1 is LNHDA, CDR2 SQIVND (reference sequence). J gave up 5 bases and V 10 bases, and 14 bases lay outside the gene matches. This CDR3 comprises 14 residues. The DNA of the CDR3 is TGTGCCACTCGCACATCGGCAGGGGGTGACGAGCAGTACTTC. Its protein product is CATRTSAGGDEQYF.

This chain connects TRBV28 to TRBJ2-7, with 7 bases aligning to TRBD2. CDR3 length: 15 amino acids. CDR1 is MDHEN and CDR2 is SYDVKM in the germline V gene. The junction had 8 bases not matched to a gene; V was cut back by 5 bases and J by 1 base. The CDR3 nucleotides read TGTGCCAGCAGTCCCATCCCTAGCGGTTCCTACGAGCAGTACTTC. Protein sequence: CASSPIPSGSYEQYF.

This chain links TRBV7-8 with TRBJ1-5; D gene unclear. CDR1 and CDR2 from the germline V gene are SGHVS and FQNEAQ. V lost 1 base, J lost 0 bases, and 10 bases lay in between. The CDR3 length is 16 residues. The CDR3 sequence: CASSLVETYSNQPQHF. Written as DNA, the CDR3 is TGTGCCAGCAGCTTAGTTGAAACTTATAGCAATCAGCCCCAGCATTTT.

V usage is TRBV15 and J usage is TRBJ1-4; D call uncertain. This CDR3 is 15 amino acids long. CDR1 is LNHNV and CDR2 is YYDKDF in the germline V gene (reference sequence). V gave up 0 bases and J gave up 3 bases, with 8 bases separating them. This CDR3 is CATSRDRGSNEKLFF. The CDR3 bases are TGTGCCACCAGCAGAGATCGAGGGTCTAATGAAAAACTGTTTTTT.

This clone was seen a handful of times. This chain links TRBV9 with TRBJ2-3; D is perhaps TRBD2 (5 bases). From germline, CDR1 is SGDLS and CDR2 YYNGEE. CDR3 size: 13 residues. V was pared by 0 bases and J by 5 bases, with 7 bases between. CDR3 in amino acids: CASSVVEGDTQYF. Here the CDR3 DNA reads TGTGCCAGCAGCGTAGTCGAGGGAGATACGCAGTATTTT.

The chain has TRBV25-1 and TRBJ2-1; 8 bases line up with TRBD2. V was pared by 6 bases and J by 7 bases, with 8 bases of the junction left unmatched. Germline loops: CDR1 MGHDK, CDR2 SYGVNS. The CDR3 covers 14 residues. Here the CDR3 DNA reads TGTGCCAGCAGGGTGGCGGGGGGTGCTAATGAGCAGTTCTTC. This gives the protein CASRVAGGANEQFF.

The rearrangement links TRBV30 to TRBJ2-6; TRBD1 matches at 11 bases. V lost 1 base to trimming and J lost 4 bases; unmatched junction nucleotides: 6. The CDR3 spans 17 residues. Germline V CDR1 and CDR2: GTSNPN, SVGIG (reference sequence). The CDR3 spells CAWSAGTGGSGANVLTF. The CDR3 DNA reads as TGTGCCTGGAGTGCAGGGACAGGGGGGTCGGGGGCCAACGTCCTGACTTTC.

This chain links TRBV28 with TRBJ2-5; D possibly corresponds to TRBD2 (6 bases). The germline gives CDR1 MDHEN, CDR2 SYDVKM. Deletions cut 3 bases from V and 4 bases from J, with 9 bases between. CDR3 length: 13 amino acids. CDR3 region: CASSLVSGETQYF. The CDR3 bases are TGTGCCAGCAGTTTGGTTAGCGGAGAGACCCAGTACTTC. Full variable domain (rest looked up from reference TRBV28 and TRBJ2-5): DVKVTQSSRYLVKRTGEKVFLECVQDMDHENMFWYRQDPGLGLRLIYFSYDVKMKEKGDIPEGYSVSREKKERFSLILESASTNQTSMYLCASSLVSGETQYFGPGTRLLVL.

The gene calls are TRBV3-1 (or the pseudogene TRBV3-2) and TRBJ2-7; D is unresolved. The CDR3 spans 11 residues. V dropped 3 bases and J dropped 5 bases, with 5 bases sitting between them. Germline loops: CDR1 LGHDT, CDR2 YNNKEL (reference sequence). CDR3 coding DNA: TGTGCCAGCAGCCAGGCACACGAGCAGTACTTC. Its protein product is CASSQAHEQYF.

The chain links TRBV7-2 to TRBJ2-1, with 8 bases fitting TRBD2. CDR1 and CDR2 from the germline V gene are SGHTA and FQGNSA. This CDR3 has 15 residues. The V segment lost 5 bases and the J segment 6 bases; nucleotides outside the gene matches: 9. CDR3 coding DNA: TGTGCCAGCAGCGTTCTGGCGGGGGGTTTCAATGAGCAGTTCTTC. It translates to CASSVLAGGFNEQFF.

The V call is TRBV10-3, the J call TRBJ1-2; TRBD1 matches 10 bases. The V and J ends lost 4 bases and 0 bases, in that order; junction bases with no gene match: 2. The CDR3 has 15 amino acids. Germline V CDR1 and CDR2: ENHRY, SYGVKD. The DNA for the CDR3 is TGTGCCATCAGTGGAGGGACAGGGGCTAACTATGGCTACACCTTC. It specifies CAISGGTGANYGYTF.

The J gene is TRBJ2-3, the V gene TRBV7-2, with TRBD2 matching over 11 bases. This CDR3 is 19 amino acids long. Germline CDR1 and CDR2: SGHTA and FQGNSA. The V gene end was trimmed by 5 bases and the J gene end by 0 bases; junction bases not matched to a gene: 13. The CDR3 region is CASSPGWASGGTSTDTQYF. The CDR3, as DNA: TGTGCCAGCAGCCCGGGATGGGCTAGCGGGGGGACCAGCACAGATACGCAGTATTTT.

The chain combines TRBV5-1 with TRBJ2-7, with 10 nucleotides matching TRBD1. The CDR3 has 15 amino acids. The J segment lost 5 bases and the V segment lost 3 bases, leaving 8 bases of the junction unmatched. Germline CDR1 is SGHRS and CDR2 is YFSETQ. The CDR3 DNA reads TGCGCCAGCAGCTCGGCCGGGACAGGGGTCCACGAGCAGTACTTC. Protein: CASSSAGTGVHEQYF.

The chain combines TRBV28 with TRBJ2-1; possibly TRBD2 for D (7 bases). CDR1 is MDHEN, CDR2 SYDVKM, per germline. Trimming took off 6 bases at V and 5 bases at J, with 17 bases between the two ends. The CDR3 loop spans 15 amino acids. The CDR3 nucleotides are TGTGCCAGCAGGACTCGAGGGGGGGCCCACAATGAGCAGTTCTTC. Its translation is CASRTRGGAHNEQFF.

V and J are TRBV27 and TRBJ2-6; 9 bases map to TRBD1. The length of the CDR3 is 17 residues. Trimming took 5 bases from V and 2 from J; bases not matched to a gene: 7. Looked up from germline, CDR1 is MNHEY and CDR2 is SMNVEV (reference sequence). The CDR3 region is CASSPGTGKAGANVLTF. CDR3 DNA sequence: TGTGCCAGCAGTCCCGGGACAGGGAAGGCTGGGGCCAACGTCCTGACTTTC.

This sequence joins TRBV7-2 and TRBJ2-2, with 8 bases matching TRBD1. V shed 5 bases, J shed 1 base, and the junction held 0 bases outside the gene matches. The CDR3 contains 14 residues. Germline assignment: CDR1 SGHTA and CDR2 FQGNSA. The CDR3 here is CASSGTGNTGELFF. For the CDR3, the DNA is TGTGCCAGCAGCGGGACAGGGAACACCGGGGAGCTGTTTTTT.

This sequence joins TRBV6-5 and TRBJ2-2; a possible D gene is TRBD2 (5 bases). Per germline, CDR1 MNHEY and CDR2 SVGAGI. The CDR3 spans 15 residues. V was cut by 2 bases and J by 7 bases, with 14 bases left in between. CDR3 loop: CASSYNRGVVGELFF. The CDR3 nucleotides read TGTGCCAGCAGTTACAACCGGGGTGTGGTCGGGGAGCTGTTTTTT.

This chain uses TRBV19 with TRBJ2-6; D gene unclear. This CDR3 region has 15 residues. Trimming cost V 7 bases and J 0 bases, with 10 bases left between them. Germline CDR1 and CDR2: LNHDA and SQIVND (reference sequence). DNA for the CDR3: TGTGCCAGTAAGTCAGTAAGCTCTGGGGCCAACGTCCTGACTTTC. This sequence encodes CASKSVSSGANVLTF.

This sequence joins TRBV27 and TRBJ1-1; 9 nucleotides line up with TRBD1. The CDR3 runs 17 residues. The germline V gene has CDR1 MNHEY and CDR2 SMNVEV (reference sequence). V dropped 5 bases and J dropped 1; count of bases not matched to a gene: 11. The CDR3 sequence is CASSPRTGVVGNTEAFF. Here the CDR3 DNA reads TGTGCCAGCAGTCCCAGGACAGGGGTAGTGGGGAACACTGAAGCTTTCTTT.